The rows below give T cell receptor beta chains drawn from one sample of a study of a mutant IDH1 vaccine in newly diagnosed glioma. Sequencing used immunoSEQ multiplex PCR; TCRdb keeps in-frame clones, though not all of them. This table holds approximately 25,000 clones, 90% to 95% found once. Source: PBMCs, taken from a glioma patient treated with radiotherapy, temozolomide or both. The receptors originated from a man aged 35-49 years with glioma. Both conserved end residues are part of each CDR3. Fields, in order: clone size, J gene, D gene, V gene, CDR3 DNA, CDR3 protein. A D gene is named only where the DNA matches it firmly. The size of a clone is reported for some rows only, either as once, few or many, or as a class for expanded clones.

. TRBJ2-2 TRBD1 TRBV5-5 TGTGCCAGCAGCCCCGCTGGGACAGTCAGGCCGAACACCGGGGAGCTGTTTTTT CASSPAGTVRPNTGELFF
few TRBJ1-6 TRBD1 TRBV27 TGTGCCAGCAGCCCCGGACAGGGGGCTTATTCACCCCTCCACTTT CASSPGQGAYSPLHF
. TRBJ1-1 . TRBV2 TGTGCCAGCAGCAAAGGGGGACGGTCGAACACTGAAGCTTTCTTT CASSKGGRSNTEAFF
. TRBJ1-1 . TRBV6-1 TGTGCACTCGCGGGGGCGGGTATCACTGAAGCTTTCTTT CALAGAGITEAFF
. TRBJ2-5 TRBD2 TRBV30 TGTGCCTGGAGTCGCAGGGAGGGAGAGACCCAGTACTTC CAWSRREGETQYF
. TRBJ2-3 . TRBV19 TGTGCCAGTAGTATAGGGGTTTGGCAAGATAGCACAGATACGCAGTATTTT CASSIGVWQDSTDTQYF
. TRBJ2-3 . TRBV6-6 TGTGCCAGCAGAAGGTCGGGACGCACAGATACGCAGTATTTT CASRRSGRTDTQYF
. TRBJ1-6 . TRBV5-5 TGTGCCAGCAGCTTGGCGAGGGGCTCCTATAATTCACCCCTCCACTTT CASSLARGSYNSPLHF
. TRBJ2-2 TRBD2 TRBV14 TGTGCCAGCAGCCAAAGACTAGCGGGCGGCACCGGGGAGCTGTTTTTT CASSQRLAGGTGELFF
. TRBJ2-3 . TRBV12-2 TGTGCAAGTCGGTCAGCGGGGGGGATCACAGATACGCAGTATTTT CASRSAGGITDTQYF
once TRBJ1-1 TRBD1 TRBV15 TGTGCCACCAGCTCAAGGGACAGGACCAACTCGAAAGCTTTCTTT CATSSRDRTNSKAFF
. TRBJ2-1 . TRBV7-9 TGTGCCAGCAGGTCCAGGGCAGGGGAGAGGTTGGACAATGAGCAGTTCTTC CASRSRAGERLDNEQFF
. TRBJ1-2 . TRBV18 TGTGCCAGCTCACCACGAGAGACTGGCTACACCTTC CASSPRETGYTF
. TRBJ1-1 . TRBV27 TGTGCCAGCAGTGGAGGGAGCAGAAGGACTGAAGCTTTCTTT CASSGGSRRTEAFF
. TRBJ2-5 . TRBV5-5 TGTGCCAGCAGCTACACATGGGGGGAGACCCAGTACTTC CASSYTWGETQYF
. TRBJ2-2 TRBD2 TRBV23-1 TGCGCCAGCAGTCAGCCCTCGGGAGTGGGGACTAGCGGGGTGTACACCGGGGAGCTGTTTTTT CASSQPSGVGTSGVYTGELFF
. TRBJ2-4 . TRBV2 TGTGCCAGCAGTGAAAATGCCGGGGGCAACATTCAGTACTTC CASSENAGGNIQYF
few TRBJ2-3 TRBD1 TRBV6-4 TGTGCCAGCAGTCCCTCGACAGGGGGCGCAGATACGCAGTATTTT CASSPSTGGADTQYF
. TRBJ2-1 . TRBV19 TGTGCCAGTAGTATTTCCAGCAGCGGCTTTTACAATGAGCAGTTCTTC CASSISSSGFYNEQFF
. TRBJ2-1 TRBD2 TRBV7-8 TGTGCCAGCAGCTCTCTCCCGGGGGGGTACAATGAGCAGTTCTTC CASSSLPGGYNEQFF
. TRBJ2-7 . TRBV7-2 TGTGCCAGCAGCTTACTAGGTGGGGCCCCGGGTTTTCAGTACTTC CASSLLGGAPGFQYF
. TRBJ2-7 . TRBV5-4 TGTGCCAGCAGCTGGGGATCCGAATACGAGCAGTACTTC CASSWGSEYEQYF